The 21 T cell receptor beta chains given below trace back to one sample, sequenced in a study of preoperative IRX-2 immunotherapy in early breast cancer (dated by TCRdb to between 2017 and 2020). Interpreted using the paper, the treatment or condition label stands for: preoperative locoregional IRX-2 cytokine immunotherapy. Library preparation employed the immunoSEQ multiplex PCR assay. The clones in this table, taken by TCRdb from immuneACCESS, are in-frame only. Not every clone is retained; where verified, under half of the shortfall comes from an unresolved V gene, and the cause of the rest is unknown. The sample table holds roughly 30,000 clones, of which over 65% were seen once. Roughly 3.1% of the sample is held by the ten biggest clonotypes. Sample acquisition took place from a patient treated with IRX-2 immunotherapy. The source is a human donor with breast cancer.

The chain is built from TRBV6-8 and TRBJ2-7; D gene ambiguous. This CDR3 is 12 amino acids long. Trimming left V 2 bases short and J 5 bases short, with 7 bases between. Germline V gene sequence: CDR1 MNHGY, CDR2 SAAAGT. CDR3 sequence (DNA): TGTGCCAGCAGTTACCCTGTCCACGAGCAGTACTTC. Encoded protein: CASSYPVHEQYF.

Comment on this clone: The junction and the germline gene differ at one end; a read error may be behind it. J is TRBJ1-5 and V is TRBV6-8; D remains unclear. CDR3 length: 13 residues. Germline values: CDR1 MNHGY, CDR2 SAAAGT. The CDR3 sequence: CASSYYLNQPQHF. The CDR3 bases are TGTGCCAGTAGTTACTACCTTAATCAGCCCCAGCATTTT.

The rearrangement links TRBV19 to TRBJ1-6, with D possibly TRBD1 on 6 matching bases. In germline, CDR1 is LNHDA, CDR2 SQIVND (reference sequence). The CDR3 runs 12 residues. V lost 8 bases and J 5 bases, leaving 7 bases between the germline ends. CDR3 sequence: CASRTDNSPLHF. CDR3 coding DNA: TGTGCCAGTCGGACAGATAATTCACCCCTCCACTTT. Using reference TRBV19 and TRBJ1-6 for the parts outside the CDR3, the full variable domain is DGGITQSPKYLFRKEGQNVTLSCEQNLNHDAMYWYRQDPGQGLRLIYYSQIVNDFQKGDIAEGYSVSREKKESFPLTVTSAQKNPTAFYLCASRTDNSPLHFGNGTRLTVT.

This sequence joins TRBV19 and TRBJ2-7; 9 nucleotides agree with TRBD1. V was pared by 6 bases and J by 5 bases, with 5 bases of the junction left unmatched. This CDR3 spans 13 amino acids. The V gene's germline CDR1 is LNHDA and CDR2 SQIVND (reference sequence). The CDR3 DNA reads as TGTGCCAGTAGCCGGGACAGGGAACACGAGCAGTACTTC. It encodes CASSRDREHEQYF.

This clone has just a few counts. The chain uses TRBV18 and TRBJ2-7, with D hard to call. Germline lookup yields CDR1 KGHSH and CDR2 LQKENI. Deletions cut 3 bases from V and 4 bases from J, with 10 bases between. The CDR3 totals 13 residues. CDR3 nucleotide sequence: TGTGCCAGCTCACCCCTCGAGTCTTACGAGCAGTACTTC. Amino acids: CASSPLESYEQYF.

The CDR3 here is CASSPPEGRGYGYTF. Here the CDR3 DNA reads TGTGCCAGCTCACCACCCGAGGGGAGGGGATATGGCTACACCTTC. J is TRBJ1-2 and V is TRBV18, with a possible D match to TRBD1 (5 bases). Germline V gene sequence: CDR1 KGHSH, CDR2 LQKENI. V lost 0 bases and J 5 bases, leaving 13 bases between the germline ends. The CDR3 sequence is 15 residues long.

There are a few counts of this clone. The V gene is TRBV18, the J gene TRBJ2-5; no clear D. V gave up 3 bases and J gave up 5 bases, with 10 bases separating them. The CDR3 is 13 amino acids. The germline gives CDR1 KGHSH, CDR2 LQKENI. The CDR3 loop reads CASSPVEVETQYF. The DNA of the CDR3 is TGTGCCAGCTCACCGGTGGAAGTCGAGACCCAGTACTTC.

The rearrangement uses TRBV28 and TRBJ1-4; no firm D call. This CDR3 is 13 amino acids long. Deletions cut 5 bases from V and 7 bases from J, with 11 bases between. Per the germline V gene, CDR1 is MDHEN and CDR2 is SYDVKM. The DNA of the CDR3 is TGTGCCAGCAGTAACAGTATTAGTGAAAAACTGTTTTTT. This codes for CASSNSISEKLFF.

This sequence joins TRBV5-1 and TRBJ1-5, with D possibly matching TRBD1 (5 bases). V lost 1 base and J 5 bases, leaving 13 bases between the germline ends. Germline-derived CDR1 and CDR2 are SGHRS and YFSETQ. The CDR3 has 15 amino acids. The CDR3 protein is CASSLSGADHQPQHF. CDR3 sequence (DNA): TGCGCCAGCAGCTTGTCTGGGGCGGACCATCAGCCCCAGCATTTT.

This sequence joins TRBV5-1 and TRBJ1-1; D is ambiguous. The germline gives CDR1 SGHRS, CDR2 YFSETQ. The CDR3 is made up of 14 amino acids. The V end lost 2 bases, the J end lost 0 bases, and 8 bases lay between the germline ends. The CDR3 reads CASSFSGLNTEAFF. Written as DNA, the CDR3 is TGCGCCAGCAGCTTCTCCGGATTGAACACTGAAGCTTTCTTT.

For the CDR3, the DNA is TGTGCCAGCAGTACCCTCTTTCCGGGACAGGGGGACTATGGCTACACCTTC. It is translated as CASSTLFPGQGDYGYTF. This chain uses TRBV6-8 with TRBJ1-2; 11 bases align to TRBD1. This CDR3 region has 17 residues. The germline V gene has CDR1 MNHGY and CDR2 SAAAGT. Trimming cost V 5 bases and J 3 bases; bases outside gene matches: 11.

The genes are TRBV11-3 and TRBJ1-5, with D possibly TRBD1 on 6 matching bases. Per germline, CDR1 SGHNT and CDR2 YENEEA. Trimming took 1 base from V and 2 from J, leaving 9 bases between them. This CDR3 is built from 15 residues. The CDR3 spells CASSLGHRGNQPQHF. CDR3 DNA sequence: TGTGCCAGCAGCTTAGGTCACAGGGGCAATCAGCCCCAGCATTTT. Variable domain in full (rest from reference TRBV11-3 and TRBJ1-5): EAGVVQSPRYKIIEKKQPVAFWCNPISGHNTLYWYLQNLGQGPELLIRYENEEAVDDSQLPKDRFSAERLKGVDSTLKIQPAELGDSAVYLCASSLGHRGNQPQHFGDGTRLSIL.

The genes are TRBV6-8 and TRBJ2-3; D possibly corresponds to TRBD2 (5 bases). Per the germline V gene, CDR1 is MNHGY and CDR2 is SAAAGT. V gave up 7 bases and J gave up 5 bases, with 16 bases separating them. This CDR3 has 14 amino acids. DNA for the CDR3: TGTGCCAGCATGTGGGGAGTACAAAAAGATACGCAGTATTTT. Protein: CASMWGVQKDTQYF.

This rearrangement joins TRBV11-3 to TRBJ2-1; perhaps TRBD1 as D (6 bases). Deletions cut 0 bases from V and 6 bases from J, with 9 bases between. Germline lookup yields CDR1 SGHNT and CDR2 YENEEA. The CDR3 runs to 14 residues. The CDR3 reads CASSLDGQSNEQFF. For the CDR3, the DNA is TGTGCCAGCAGCTTAGACGGACAGTCCAATGAGCAGTTCTTC. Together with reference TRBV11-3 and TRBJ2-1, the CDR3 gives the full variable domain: EAGVVQSPRYKIIEKKQPVAFWCNPISGHNTLYWYLQNLGQGPELLIRYENEEAVDDSQLPKDRFSAERLKGVDSTLKIQPAELGDSAVYLCASSLDGQSNEQFFGPGTRLTVL.

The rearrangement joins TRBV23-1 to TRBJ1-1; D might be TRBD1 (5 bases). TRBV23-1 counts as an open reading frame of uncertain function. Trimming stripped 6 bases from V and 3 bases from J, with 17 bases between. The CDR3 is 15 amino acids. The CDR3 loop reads CASSQGPRVDTEAFF. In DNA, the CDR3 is TGCGCCAGCAGCCAAGGGCCCAGGGTCGACACTGAAGCTTTCTTT.

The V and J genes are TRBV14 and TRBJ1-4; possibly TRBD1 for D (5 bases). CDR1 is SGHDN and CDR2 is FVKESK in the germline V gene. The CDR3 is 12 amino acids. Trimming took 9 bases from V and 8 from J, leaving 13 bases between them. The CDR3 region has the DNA TGTGCCAGTACCAGGGTGGGCGAAAAACTGTTTTTT. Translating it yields CASTRVGEKLFF.

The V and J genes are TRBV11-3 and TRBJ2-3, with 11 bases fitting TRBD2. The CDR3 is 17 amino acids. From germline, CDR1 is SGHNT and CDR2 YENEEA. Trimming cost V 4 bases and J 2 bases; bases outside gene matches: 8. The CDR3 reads CASSSKTSGVPTDTQYF. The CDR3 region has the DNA TGTGCCAGCAGCTCCAAGACTAGCGGGGTTCCCACAGATACGCAGTATTTT.

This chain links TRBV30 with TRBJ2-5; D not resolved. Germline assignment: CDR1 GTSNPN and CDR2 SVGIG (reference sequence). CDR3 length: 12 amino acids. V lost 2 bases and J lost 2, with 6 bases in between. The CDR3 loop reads CAWSLRQETQYF. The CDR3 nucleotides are TGTGCCTGGAGTCTGCGGCAAGAGACCCAGTACTTC.

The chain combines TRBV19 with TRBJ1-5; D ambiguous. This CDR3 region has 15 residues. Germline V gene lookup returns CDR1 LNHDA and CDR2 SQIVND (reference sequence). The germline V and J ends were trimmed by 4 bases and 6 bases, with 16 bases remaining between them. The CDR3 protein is CASSTFSGSGQPQHF. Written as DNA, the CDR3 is TGTGCCAGTAGTACCTTTAGCGGGTCGGGTCAGCCCCAGCATTTT.

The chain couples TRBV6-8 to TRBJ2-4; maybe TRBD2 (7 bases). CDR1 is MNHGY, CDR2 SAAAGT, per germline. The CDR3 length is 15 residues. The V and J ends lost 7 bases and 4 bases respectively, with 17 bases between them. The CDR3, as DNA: TGTGCCAGCATTGAGGGGGGGGCAGGGAAAAACATTCAGTACTTC. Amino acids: CASIEGGAGKNIQYF.

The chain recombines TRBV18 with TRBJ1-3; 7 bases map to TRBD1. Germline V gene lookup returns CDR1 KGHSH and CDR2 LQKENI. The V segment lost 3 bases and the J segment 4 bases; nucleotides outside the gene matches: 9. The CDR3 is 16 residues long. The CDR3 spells CASSPSAGGSGNTIYF. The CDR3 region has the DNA TGTGCCAGCTCACCCTCGGCAGGGGGATCGGGAAACACCATATATTTT. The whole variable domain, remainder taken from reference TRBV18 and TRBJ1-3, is NAGVMQNPRHLVRRRGQEARLRCSPMKGHSHVYWYRQLPEEGLKFMVYLQKENIIDESGMPKERFSAEFPKEGPSILRIQQVVRGDSAAYFCASSPSAGGSGNTIYFGEGSWLTVV.